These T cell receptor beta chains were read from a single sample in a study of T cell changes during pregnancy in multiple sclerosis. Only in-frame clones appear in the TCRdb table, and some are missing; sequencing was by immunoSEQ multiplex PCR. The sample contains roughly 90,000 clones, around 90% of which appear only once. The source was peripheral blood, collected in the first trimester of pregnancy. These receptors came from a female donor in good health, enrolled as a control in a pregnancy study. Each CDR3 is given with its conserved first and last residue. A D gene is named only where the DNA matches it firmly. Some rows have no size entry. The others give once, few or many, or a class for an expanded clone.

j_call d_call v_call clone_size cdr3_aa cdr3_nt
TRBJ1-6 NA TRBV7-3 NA CASSLQRNSPLHF TGTGCCAGCAGCTTACAGAGGAATTCACCCCTCCACTTT
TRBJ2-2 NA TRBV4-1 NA CASSQVGGGPTGELFF TGCGCCAGCAGCCAAGTAGGGGGGGGTCCTACCGGGGAGCTGTTTTTT
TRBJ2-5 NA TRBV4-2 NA CASSQGSARAQETQYF TGTGCCAGCAGCCAAGGTTCGGCGCGGGCCCAAGAGACCCAGTACTTC
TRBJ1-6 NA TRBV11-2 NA CASSLAPTGDSPLHF TGTGCCAGCAGCTTAGCGCCCACGGGGGATTCACCCCTCCACTTT
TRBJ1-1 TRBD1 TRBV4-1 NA CASNIPGGGTEAFF TGCGCCAGCAACATCCCAGGGGGCGGGACTGAAGCTTTCTTT
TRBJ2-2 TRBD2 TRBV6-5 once CASSPSGGAAGELFF TGTGCCAGCAGCCCTAGCGGGGGGGCGGCCGGGGAGCTGTTTTTT
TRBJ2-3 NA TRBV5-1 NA CASSPRGSTDTQYF TGCGCCAGCTCTCCCCGGGGGAGCACAGATACGCAGTATTTT
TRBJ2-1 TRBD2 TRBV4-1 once CASSQETSGGNNEQFF TGCGCCAGCAGCCAAGAGACTAGCGGGGGGAACAATGAGCAGTTCTTC
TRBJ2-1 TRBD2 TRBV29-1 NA CSAQRGSSYNEQFF TGCAGCGCCCAGCGGGGGAGCTCCTACAATGAGCAGTTCTTC
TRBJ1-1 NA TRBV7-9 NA CASSPTGDTEAFF TGTGCCAGCAGCCCCACAGGTGACACTGAAGCTTTCTTT
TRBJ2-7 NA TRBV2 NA CASSRQENYEQYF TGTGCCAGCAGTCGACAGGAAAACTACGAGCAGTACTTC
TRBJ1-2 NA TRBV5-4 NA CASSLGAFYTF TGTGCCAGCAGCTTAGGGGCGTTCTACACCTTC
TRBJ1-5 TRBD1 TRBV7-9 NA CASSPGTGGSNQPQHF TGTGCCAGCAGCCCTGGGACAGGGGGAAGCAATCAGCCCCAGCATTTT
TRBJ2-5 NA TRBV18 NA CASSSTGQETQYF TGTGCCAGCTCATCTACAGGTCAGGAGACCCAGTACTTC
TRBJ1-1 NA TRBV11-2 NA CASSFEGQAEAFF TGTGCCAGCAGCTTTGAGGGCCAAGCGGAAGCTTTCTTT
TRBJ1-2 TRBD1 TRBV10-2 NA CASGDRNYGYTF TGCGCCAGCGGGGACAGAAACTATGGCTACACCTTC
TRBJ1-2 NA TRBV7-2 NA CASYFGMRQVPEGYTF TGTGCCAGTTATTTTGGAATGAGACAGGTTCCCGAAGGCTACACCTTC
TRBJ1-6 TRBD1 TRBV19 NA CASSIQGQPLHF TGTGCCAGTAGTATTCAGGGACAGCCCCTCCACTTT
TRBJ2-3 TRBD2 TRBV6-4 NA CASSGTSSTDTQYF TGTGCCAGCAGCGGGACTAGCAGCACAGATACGCAGTATTTT
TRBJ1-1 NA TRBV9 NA CASSSTGMNTEAFF TGTGCCAGCAGTTCTACAGGGATGAACACTGAAGCTTTCTTT
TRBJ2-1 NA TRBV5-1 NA CASKRTGASGSYNEQFF TGCGCCAGCAAGAGGACAGGGGCTAGCGGGTCCTACAATGAGCAGTTCTTC
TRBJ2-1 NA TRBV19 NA CASSEGNEQFF TGTGCCAGTAGTGAGGGTAATGAGCAGTTCTTC
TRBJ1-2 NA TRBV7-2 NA CASSSGLSSYGYTF TGTGCCAGCAGCTCAGGACTATCCTCTTATGGCTACACCTTC
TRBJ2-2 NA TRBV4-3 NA CASSQEYRGELFF TGCGCCAGCAGCCAAGAGTACAGGGGGGAGCTGTTTTTT
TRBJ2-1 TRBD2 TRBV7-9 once CASSPGAGDNEQFF TGTGCCAGCAGTCCCGGGGCGGGGGATAATGAGCAGTTCTTC
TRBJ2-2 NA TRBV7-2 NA CASSLGIGVRAGELFF TGTGCCAGCAGTTTGGGCATCGGGGTACGGGCCGGGGAGCTGTTTTTT
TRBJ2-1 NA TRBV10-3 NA CAINQGQSFLPFF TGTGCCATCAATCAAGGACAATCTTTCCTACCGTTCTTC
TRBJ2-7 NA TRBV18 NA CASSDTGLERDEQYF TGTGCCAGCTCGGACACAGGGTTAGAACGAGACGAGCAGTACTTC
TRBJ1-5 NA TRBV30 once CAWSVRDNQPQHF TGTGCCTGGAGTGTCAGGGACAATCAGCCCCAGCATTTT
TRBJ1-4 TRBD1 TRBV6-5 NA CASSYSWTGSNEKLFF TGTGCCAGCAGTTACTCGTGGACAGGGTCTAATGAAAAACTGTTTTTT
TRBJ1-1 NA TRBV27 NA CASRRNPRGNTEAFF TGTGCCAGCAGAAGAAACCCTCGAGGGAACACTGAAGCTTTCTTT
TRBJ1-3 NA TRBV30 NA CAWSVQLGAGGNTIYF TGTGCCTGGAGTGTACAGCTGGGGGCGGGTGGAAACACCATATATTTT
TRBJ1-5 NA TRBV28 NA CASNSPNQPQHF TGTGCCAGCAACAGCCCCAATCAGCCCCAGCATTTT
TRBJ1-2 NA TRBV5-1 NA CASSLSGYGYTF TGCGCCAGCAGCTTATCAGGGTATGGCTACACCTTC
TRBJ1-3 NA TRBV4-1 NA CASSHNEYAIYF TGCGCCAGCAGCCATAACGAGTACGCCATATATTTT
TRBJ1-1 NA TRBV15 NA CATSRGEGWNTEAFF TGTGCCACCAGCAGAGGGGAGGGGTGGAATACTGAAGCTTTCTTT
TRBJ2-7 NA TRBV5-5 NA CASSSLGTYEQYF TGTGCCAGCAGCTCGCTCGGTACCTACGAGCAGTACTTC
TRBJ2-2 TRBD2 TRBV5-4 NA CASSLSSGGAAWTGELFF TGTGCCAGCAGCTTGAGTAGCGGGGGGGCAGCGTGGACCGGGGAGCTGTTTTTT
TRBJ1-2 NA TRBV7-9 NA CASSLGTGLRGYGYTF TGTGCCAGCAGCTTAGGCACAGGTTTAAGGGGCTATGGCTACACCTTC
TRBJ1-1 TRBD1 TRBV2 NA CASSQDRGEAFF TGTGCCAGCAGTCAGGACAGGGGTGAAGCTTTCTTT
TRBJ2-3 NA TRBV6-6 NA CASSSTSTDTQYF TGTGCCAGCAGTTCCACAAGCACAGATACGCAGTATTTT
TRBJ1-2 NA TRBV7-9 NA CASSFREDYGYTF TGTGCCAGCAGCTTTAGGGAGGACTATGGCTACACCTTC
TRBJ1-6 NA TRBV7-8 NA CASSPGFPLSSYNSPLHF TGTGCCAGCAGCCCGGGGTTTCCTTTGAGCTCCTATAATTCACCCCTCCACTTT
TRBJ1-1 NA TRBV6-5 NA CASSYRGLTEAFF TGTGCCAGCAGTTACAGGGGGTTGACTGAAGCTTTCTTT
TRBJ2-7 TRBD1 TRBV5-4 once CASSFSGGGYEQYF TGTGCCAGCTCTTTCTCAGGGGGCGGCTACGAGCAGTACTTC
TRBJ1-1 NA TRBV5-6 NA CASSWGVQGSGAFF TGTGCCAGCAGTTGGGGGGTCCAGGGATCGGGTGCTTTCTTT
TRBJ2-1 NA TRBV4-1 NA CASSQDSTGGQFEQFF TGCGCCAGCAGCCAAGATTCAACGGGGGGCCAGTTTGAGCAGTTCTTC
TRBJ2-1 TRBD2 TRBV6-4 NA CASSPAGTSGGNEQFF TGTGCCAGTAGTCCAGCCGGGACTAGCGGGGGAAATGAGCAGTTCTTC
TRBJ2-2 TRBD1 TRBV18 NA CASSPGQGHTGELFF TGTGCCAGCTCACCAGGACAGGGACACACCGGGGAGCTGTTTTTT
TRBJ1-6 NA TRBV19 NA CASSIVGGNSPLHF TGTGCCAGTAGTATAGTGGGCGGGAATTCACCCCTCCACTTT
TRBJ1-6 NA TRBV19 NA CASSIVGGRGRSNSPLHF TGTGCCAGTAGTATTGTTGGGGGCAGGGGTCGGAGTAATTCACCCCTCCACTTT
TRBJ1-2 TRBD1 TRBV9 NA CASSAGGLIYGYTF TGTGCCAGCAGCGCAGGGGGCCTGATCTATGGCTACACCTTC
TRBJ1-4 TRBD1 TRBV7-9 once CASSGSGTGAGEKLFF TGTGCCAGCAGCGGATCCGGGACAGGGGCCGGAGAAAAACTGTTTTTT
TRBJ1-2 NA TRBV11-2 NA CASIKSPGAYGYTF TGTGCCAGCATCAAGAGTCCAGGGGCCTATGGCTACACCTTC
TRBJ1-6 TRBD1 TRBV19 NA CASSTGTGYNSPLHF TGTGCCAGTAGTACCGGGACAGGCTATAATTCACCCCTCCACTTT
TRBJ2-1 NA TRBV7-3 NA CASSLVTSNEQFF TGTGCCAGCAGCTTAGTAACTTCAAATGAGCAGTTCTTC
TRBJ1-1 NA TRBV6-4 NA CASRDDSENTEAFF TGTGCCAGCAGAGACGACAGCGAGAACACTGAAGCTTTCTTT
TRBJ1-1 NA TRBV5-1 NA CASSRNGQPDNTEAFF TGCGCCAGCAGCCGAAATGGACAACCTGACAACACTGAAGCTTTCTTT
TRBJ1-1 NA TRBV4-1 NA CASSQEPPYSGRSEAFF TGCGCCAGCAGCCAAGAACCCCCCTACTCAGGCAGATCTGAAGCTTTCTTT
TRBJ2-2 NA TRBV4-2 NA CASSQLTGNTGELFF TGTGCCAGCAGCCAGCTTACAGGGAACACCGGGGAGCTGTTTTTT